The rows below give T cell receptor beta chains drawn from one sample of a study of technical replicates of blood from a few donors. Here immunoSEQ multiplex PCR was the method, and the copy in TCRdb shows in-frame clones only, minus some. The profile covers roughly 62,000 clones, with 85% to 90% appearing a single time and 4.5% to 5% taken by the ten largest. The sample taken for sequencing was PBMCs. The receptors come from a human donor in good health. Some clones in this sample may be carry-over from other donors' samples. Each CDR3 is given with its conserved first and last residue. Each record gives: clone size, V gene, J gene, D gene, CDR3 DNA, CDR3 protein. A D gene is named only where the DNA matches it firmly. Rows may omit the clone size; those that give it use once, few, many or a size class.

-,TRBV9,TRBJ2-1,-,TGTGCCAGCAGCCCTTCCCTGGGAGCGTTGGGCAATGAGCAGTTCTTC,CASSPSLGALGNEQFF
-,TRBV5-5,TRBJ2-7,-,TGTGCCAGCAGCTTGGCCGGTACAGCCTACGAGCAGTACTTC,CASSLAGTAYEQYF
-,TRBV4-3,TRBJ1-3,TRBD1,TGCGCCAGCAGCCAGGAAACAGGGGTCGGAAACACCATATATTTT,CASSQETGVGNTIYF
-,TRBV6-1,TRBJ1-3,-,TGTGCCAGCAGTGCACAGGGCTCTGGAAACACCATATATTTT,CASSAQGSGNTIYF
-,TRBV7-9,TRBJ2-1,TRBD2,TGTGCCAGCAGCCAAAGTGCGGGGGATTACAATGAGCAGTTCTTC,CASSQSAGDYNEQFF
-,TRBV19,TRBJ1-2,TRBD1,TGTGCCAGTAGGAGACCGACAGGGGGTAGTGGCTACACCTTC,CASRRPTGGSGYTF
-,TRBV5-1,TRBJ2-7,-,TGCGCCAGCAGCTTGTGGGGGGGCGGCTACGAGCAGTACTTC,CASSLWGGGYEQYF
-,TRBV7-6,TRBJ2-5,TRBD1,TGTGCCAGCAGCTTAGATTCCAGGGGGCTATGGGAGACCCAGTACTTC,CASSLDSRGLWETQYF
-,TRBV5-1,TRBJ2-5,TRBD1,TGCGCCAGCAGTGTGGGGACGGGACAGCAAGAGACCCAGTACTTC,CASSVGTGQQETQYF
-,TRBV7-8,TRBJ2-7,-,TGTGCCAGCATGGCCTCCCACGAGCAGTACTTC,CASMASHEQYF
-,TRBV11-2,TRBJ2-2,-,TGTGCCAGCAGCAAACTCCCAGGCGCGAACACCGGGGAGCTGTTTTTT,CASSKLPGANTGELFF
-,TRBV7-2,TRBJ2-5,TRBD2,TGTGCCAGCTCGCGTACTAGCGGGAGGGGCGGGGGGACCCAGTACTTC,CASSRTSGRGGGTQYF
-,TRBV7-2,TRBJ2-3,-,TGTGCCAGCAGGAGAGGGGGGGGCCACGATACGCAGTATTTT,CASRRGGGHDTQYF
-,TRBV11-1,TRBJ2-3,TRBD2,TGTGCCAGCAGCTTAGAAGGGACTAGCGGGAGGGAAGCAGATACGCAGTATTTT,CASSLEGTSGREADTQYF
-,TRBV5-1,TRBJ2-7,TRBD1,TGCGCCAGCAGCCCGCTCCCCGGGACAGGGAAATCCTACGAGCAGTACTTC,CASSPLPGTGKSYEQYF
-,TRBV4-3,TRBJ2-1,TRBD2,TGCGCCAGCAGCCAGGCTTTCACTAGCGGGCGCGGGGATGAGCAGTTCTTC,CASSQAFTSGRGDEQFF
-,TRBV19,TRBJ1-1,TRBD1,TGTGCCAGTAGTATAGTCAGACAGGGAAGCGACACTGAAGCTTTCTTT,CASSIVRQGSDTEAFF
-,TRBV27,TRBJ1-2,-,TGTGCCAGCAGTTTATCGTGGGTCTCCTCAGGGGGCTACACCTTC,CASSLSWVSSGGYTF
once,TRBV2,TRBJ2-7,-,TGTGCCAGCAGAGCAGGGGTCTCCTACGAGCAGTACTTC,CASRAGVSYEQYF
-,TRBV19,TRBJ2-5,-,TGTGCCAGTAGGACGGACAGAGGGCAAGAGACCCAGTACTTC,CASRTDRGQETQYF
few,TRBV29-1,TRBJ2-7,TRBD1,TGCAGCGTAGCCACCGGGACAGGATGGGGAGTAGCCTACGAGCAGTACTTC,CSVATGTGWGVAYEQYF
-,TRBV5-4,TRBJ1-2,-,TGTGCCAGCAGCTTGTTTTCTATATTGGGTTTGCAGGGGAGATATGGCTACACCTTC,CASSLFSILGLQGRYGYTF
-,TRBV5-4,TRBJ2-2,-,TGTGCCAGCATTGGAACTAGCACCGGGGAGCTGTTTTTT,CASIGTSTGELFF
-,TRBV5-4,TRBJ2-1,TRBD2,TGTGCCAGCACCTTGGGGCGGGAGAGTGGAAATGAGCAGTTCTTC,CASTLGRESGNEQFF
few,TRBV11-2,TRBJ1-6,TRBD1,TGTGCCAGCAGCTTGTTTGAGACAGGGCTGTCACCCCTCCACTTT,CASSLFETGLSPLHF
few,TRBV6-5,TRBJ2-7,TRBD1,TGTGCCAGCAGAGAGGGGACAGGGAAGTACGAGCAGTACTTC,CASREGTGKYEQYF
-,TRBV7-9,TRBJ2-7,-,TGTGCCAGCAGCTTCGAAGTGGGACCCGGGGGAGAGCAGTACTTC,CASSFEVGPGGEQYF
-,TRBV5-1,TRBJ2-7,TRBD2,TGCGCCAGCAGCTCCACTAGCGGGGCTACCTCCTACGAGCAGTACTTC,CASSSTSGATSYEQYF
-,TRBV5-4,TRBJ2-5,-,TGTGCCAGCAGCTTGGGACAGGCGATCCAAGAGACCCAGTACTTC,CASSLGQAIQETQYF
-,TRBV19,TRBJ1-2,-,TGTGCCAGTAGTATCACGGCGGCAGAGACTAGCTATGGCTACACCTTC,CASSITAAETSYGYTF
-,TRBV5-1,TRBJ2-2,-,TGCGCCAGCAGCCCCCTCAGGGCCTCGAACACCGGGGAGCTGTTTTTT,CASSPLRASNTGELFF
-,TRBV2,TRBJ1-1,-,TGTGCCAGCATGATCCGGGGGGACACTGAAGCTTTCTTT,CASMIRGDTEAFF
-,TRBV4-3,TRBJ2-5,TRBD2,TGCGCCAGCAGCCAAGATTTTGGGGGTAGCGGGGGCCTGGGGTACTTC,CASSQDFGGSGGLGYF
-,TRBV6-1,TRBJ1-2,-,TGTGCCAGCAGTGAGGACACCTACTATGGCTACACCTTC,CASSEDTYYGYTF
-,TRBV7-3,TRBJ2-7,-,TGTGCCAGCAGCCCCACTCGCGACTCCTACGAGCAGTACTTC,CASSPTRDSYEQYF
few,TRBV30,TRBJ1-4,-,TGTGCCTGGAGGAGGGCCACAACTAATGAAAAACTGTTTTTT,CAWRRATTNEKLFF
once,TRBV27,TRBJ2-1,-,TGTGCCAGCCGACAGGTTCCCCCGACATTTGGTGAGCAGTTCTTC,CASRQVPPTFGEQFF
-,TRBV30,TRBJ2-7,-,TGTGCCTGGAGTGAATGGGGAGCGCGAGAGCAGTACTTC,CAWSEWGAREQYF
-,TRBV9,TRBJ2-1,-,TGTGCCAGCAGCGAAACCGGGACAACTCCCGGAGGTGAGCAGTTCTTC,CASSETGTTPGGEQFF
-,TRBV30,TRBJ2-2,-,TGTGCCTGGAACGTGGGGCTCACCGGGGAGCTGTTTTTT,CAWNVGLTGELFF
-,TRBV2,TRBJ1-6,-,TGTGCCAGCTTTCGAGCGACAGGTGGAATAGTGCCCCTCCACTTT,CASFRATGGIVPLHF
few,TRBV2,TRBJ1-6,-,-,CASSSSGNSPLHF
-,TRBV7-3,TRBJ2-3,-,TGTGCCAGCAGCTCCGATGTTTTACGGGGGAGCACAGATACGCAGTATTTT,CASSSDVLRGSTDTQYF
-,TRBV4-3,TRBJ2-2,TRBD2,TGCGCCAGCAGCCAAGTACTGCGGGGGGGGAACACCGGGGAGCTGTTTTTT,CASSQVLRGGNTGELFF
few,TRBV4-1,TRBJ2-7,-,TGCGCCAGCAGCCAAGTCCCCCGGAGCTCCTACGAGCAGTACTTC,CASSQVPRSSYEQYF
-,TRBV21-1,TRBJ2-7,-,TGTGCCAGCAGCAAACTACTTGCTTGGGGACTAGCAGTCTACGAGCAGTACTTC,CASSKLLAWGLAVYEQYF
-,TRBV30,TRBJ1-1,-,TGTGCCTGGAGTCCATCTCACCAGGTATTGACCACTGAAGCTTTCTTT,CAWSPSHQVLTTEAFF
-,TRBV7-6,TRBJ2-3,-,TGTGCCAGCAGCGGCAGGGTCGGATTCACAGATACGCAGTATTTT,CASSGRVGFTDTQYF
-,TRBV7-3,TRBJ2-2,TRBD2,TGTGCCAGCAGTTTTCGGCCGACTAGCGGGAGGGCGAACACCGGGGAGCTGTTTTTT,CASSFRPTSGRANTGELFF
-,TRBV4-1,TRBJ1-6,-,TGCGCCAGCAGCCAACGAGGAGGGGTCAATAATAATTCACCCCTCCACTTT,CASSQRGGVNNNSPLHF